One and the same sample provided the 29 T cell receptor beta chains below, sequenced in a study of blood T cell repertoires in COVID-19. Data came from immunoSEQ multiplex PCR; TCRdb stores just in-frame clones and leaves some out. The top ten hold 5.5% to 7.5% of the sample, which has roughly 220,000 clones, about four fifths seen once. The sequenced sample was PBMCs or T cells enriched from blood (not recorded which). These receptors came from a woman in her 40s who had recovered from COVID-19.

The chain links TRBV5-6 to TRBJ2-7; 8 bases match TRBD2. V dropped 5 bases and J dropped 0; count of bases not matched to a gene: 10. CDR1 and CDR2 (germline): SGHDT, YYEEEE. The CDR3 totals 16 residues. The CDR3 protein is CASSSRGSGSSYEQYV. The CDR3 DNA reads TGTGCCAGCAGTTCCCGGGGCAGCGGGAGCTCCTACGAGCAGTACGTC.

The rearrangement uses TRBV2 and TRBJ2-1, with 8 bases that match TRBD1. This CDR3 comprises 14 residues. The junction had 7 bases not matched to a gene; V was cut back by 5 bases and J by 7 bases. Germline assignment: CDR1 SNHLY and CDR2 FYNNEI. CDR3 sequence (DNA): TGTGCCAGCAGTAAGGGACAGGCGAAGAATGAGCAGTTCTTC. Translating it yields CASSKGQAKNEQFF.

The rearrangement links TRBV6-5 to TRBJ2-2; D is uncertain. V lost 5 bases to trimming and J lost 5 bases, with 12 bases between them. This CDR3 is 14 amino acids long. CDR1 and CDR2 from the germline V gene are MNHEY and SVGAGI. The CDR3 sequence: CASSLNSYTGELFF. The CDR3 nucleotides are TGTGCCAGCAGTCTAAACAGTTATACCGGGGAGCTGTTTTTT.

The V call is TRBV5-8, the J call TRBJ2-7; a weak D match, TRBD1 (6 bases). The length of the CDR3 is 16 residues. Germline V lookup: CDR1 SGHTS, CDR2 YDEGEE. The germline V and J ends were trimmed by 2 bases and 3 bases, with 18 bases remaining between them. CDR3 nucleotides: TGTGCCAGCAGCTTTAACAGGGACCGCCCCTTCTACGAGCAGTACTTC. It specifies CASSFNRDRPFYEQYF. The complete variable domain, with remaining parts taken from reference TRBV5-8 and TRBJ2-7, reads EAGVTQSPTHLIKTRGQQATLRCSPISGHTSVYWYQQALGLGLQFLLWYDEGEERNRGNFPPRFSGRQFPNYSSELNVNALELEDSALYLCASSFNRDRPFYEQYFGPGTRLTVT.

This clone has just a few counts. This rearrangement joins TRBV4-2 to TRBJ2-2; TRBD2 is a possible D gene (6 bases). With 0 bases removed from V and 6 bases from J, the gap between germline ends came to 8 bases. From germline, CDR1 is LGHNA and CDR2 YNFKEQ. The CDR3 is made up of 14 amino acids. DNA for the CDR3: TGTGCCAGCAGCCAAGATGGGAGGTCCGGGGAGCTGTTTTTT. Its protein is CASSQDGRSGELFF.

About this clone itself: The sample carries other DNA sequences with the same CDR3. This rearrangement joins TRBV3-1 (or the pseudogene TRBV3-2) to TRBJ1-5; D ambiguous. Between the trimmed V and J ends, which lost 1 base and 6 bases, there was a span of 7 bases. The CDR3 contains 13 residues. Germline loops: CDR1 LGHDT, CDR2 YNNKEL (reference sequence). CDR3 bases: TGTGCCAGCAGCCAAGGGCGGGGTCAGCCCCAGCATTTT. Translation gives CASSQGRGQPQHF.

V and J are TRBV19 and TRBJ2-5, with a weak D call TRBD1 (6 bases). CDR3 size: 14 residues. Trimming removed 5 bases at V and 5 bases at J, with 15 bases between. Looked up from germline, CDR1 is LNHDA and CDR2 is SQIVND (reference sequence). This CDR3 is CASSGPTGTETQYF. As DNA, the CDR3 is TGTGCCAGTAGTGGACCCACAGGGACCGAGACCCAGTACTTC. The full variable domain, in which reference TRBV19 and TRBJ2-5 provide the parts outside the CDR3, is DGGITQSPKYLFRKEGQNVTLSCEQNLNHDAMYWYRQDPGQGLRLIYYSQIVNDFQKGDIAEGYSVSREKKESFPLTVTSAQKNPTAFYLCASSGPTGTETQYFGPGTRLLVL.

The CDR3, as DNA: TGTGCCAGCAGCTTAGCCACCTGGCAAGCTTTCTTT. The encoded protein is CASSLATWQAFF. V usage is TRBV7-2 and J usage is TRBJ1-1; unclear D gene. This CDR3 contains 12 residues. Trimming pared 0 bases from V and 9 bases from J, leaving 8 bases between. Germline V gene lookup returns CDR1 SGHTA and CDR2 FQGNSA. Variable domain in full (rest from reference TRBV7-2 and TRBJ1-1): GAGVSQSPSNKVTEKGKDVELRCDPISGHTALYWYRQSLGQGLEFLIYFQGNSAPDKSGLPSDRFSAERTGGSVSTLTIQRTQQEDSAVYLCASSLATWQAFFGQGTRLTVV.

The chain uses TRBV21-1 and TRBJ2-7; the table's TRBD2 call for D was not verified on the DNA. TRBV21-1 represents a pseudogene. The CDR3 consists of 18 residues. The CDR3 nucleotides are TGTGCCAGCAGCAAAGGAAGTAGCCCGGCACGAAATCCCTACGAGCAGTACGTC. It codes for CASSKGSSPARNPYEQYV.

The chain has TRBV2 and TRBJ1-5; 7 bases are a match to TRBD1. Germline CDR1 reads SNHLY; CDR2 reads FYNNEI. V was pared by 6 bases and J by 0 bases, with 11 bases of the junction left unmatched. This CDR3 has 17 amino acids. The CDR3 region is CASRAGTVFSSNQPQHF. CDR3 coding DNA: TGTGCCAGCAGAGCCGGGACAGTTTTCTCTAGCAATCAGCCCCAGCATTTT.

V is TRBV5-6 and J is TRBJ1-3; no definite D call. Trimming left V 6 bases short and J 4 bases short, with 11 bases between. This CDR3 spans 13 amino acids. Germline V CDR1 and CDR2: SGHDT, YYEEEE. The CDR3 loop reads CASTLLLGNTIYF. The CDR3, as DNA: TGTGCCAGCACATTACTACTGGGAAACACCATATATTTT.

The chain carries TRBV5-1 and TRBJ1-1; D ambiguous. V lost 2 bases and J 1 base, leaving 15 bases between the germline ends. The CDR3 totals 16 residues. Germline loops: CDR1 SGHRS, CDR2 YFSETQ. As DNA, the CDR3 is TGCGCCAGCAGCTTCTCGGGAAAGGGAGCGAACACTGAAGCTTTCTTT. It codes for CASSFSGKGANTEAFF.

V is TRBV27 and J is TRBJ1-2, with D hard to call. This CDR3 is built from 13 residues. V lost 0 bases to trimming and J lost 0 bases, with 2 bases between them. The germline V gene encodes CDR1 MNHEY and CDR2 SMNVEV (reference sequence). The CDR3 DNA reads TGTGCCAGCAGTTTATCCGCTAACTATGGCTACACCTTC. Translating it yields CASSLSANYGYTF.

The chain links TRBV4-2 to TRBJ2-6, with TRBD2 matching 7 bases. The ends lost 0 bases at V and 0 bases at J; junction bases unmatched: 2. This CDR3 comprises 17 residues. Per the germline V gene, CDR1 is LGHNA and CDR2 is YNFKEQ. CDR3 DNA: TGTGCCAGCAGCCAAGAGGGAGGGAGCTCTGGGGCCAACGTCCTGACTTTC. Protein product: CASSQEGGSSGANVLTF.

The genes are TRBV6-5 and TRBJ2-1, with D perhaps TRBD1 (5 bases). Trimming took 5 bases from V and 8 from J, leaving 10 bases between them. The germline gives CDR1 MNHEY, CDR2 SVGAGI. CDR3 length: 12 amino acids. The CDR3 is CASSRQTDEQFF. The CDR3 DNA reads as TGTGCCAGCAGTCGACAGACCGATGAGCAGTTCTTC.

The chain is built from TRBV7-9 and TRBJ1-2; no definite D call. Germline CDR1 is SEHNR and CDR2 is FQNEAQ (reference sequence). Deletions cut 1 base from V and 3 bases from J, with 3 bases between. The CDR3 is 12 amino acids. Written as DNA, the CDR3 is TGTGCCAGCAGCTTAGACTACTATGGCTACACCTTC. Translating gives CASSLDYYGYTF.

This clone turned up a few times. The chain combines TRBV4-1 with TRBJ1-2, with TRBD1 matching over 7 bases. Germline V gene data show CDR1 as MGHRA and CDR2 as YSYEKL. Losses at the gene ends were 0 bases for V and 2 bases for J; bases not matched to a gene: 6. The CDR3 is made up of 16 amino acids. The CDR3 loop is CASSQDWGQTNYGYTF. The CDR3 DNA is TGCGCCAGCAGCCAAGATTGGGGACAGACGAACTATGGCTACACCTTC.

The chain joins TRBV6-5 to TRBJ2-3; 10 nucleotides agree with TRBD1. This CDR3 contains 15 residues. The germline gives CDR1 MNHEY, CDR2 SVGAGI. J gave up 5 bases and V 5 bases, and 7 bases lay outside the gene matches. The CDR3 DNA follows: TGTGCCAGCAGTCGCGGGACAGGGGTCGGAGATACGCAGTATTTT. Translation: CASSRGTGVGDTQYF.

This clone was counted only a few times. The CDR3 DNA is TGTGCCAGCAGTTTATACGGGACAGTGGAGGGTGAAGCTTTCTTT. Its translation: CASSLYGTVEGEAFF. This chain links TRBV27 with TRBJ1-1; 7 positions agree with TRBD1. The ends lost 1 base at V and 7 bases at J; junction bases unmatched: 9. Germline V CDR1 and CDR2: MNHEY, SMNVEV (reference sequence). The CDR3 extends over 15 amino acids.

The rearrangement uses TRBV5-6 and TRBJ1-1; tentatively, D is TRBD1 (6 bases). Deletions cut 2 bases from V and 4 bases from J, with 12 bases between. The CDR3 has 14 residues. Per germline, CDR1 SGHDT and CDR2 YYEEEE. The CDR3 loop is CASSFYRERTEAFF. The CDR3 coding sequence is TGTGCCAGCAGCTTCTACAGGGAGCGCACTGAAGCTTTCTTT.

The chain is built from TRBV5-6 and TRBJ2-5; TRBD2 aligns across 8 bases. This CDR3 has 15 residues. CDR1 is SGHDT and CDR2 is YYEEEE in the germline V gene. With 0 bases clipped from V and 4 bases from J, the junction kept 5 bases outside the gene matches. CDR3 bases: TGTGCCAGCAGCTTGGACAGCGGGAGTGGAGAGACCCAGTACTTC. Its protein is CASSLDSGSGETQYF.

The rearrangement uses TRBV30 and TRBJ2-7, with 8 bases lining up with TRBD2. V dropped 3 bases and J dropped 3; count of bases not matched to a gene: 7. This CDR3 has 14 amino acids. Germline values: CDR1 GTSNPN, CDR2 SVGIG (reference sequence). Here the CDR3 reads CAWRISGVNYEQYF. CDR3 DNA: TGTGCCTGGAGGATTAGCGGGGTTAACTACGAGCAGTACTTC.

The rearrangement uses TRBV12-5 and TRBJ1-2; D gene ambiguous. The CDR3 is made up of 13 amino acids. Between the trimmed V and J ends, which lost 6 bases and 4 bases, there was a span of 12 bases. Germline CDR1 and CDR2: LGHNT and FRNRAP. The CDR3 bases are TGTGCTAGTGGGATGACTAGTCCCTATGGCTACACCTTC. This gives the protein CASGMTSPYGYTF.

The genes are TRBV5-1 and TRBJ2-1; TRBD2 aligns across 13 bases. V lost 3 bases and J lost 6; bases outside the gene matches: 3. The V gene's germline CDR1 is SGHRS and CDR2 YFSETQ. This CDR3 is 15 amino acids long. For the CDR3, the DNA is TGCGCCAGCAGCTCCGGGACTAGCGGGACCAATGAGCAGTTCTTC. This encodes CASSSGTSGTNEQFF.

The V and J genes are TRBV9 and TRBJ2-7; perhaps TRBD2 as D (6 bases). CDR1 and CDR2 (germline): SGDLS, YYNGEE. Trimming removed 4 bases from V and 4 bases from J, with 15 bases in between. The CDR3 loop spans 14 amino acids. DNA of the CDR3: TGTGCCAGCAGCCCCGCAGGCGCGGGATACGAGCAGTACTTC. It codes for CASSPAGAGYEQYF. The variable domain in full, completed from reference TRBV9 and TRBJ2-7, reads DSGVTQTPKHLITATGQRVTLRCSPRSGDLSVYWYQQSLDQGLQFLIQYYNGEERAKGNILERFSAQQFPDLHSELNLSSLELGDSALYFCASSPAGAGYEQYFGPGTRLTVT.

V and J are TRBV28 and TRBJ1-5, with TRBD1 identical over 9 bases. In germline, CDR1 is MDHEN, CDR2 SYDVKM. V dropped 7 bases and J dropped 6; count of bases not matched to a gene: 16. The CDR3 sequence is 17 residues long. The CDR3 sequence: CASILGTGSGFGQPQHF. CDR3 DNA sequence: TGTGCCAGCATCTTGGGGACAGGGTCAGGTTTTGGTCAGCCCCAGCATTTT.

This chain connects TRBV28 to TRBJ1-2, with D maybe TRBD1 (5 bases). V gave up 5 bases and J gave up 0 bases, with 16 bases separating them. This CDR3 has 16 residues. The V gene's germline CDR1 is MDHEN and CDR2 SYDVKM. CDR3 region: CASSIREWDANYGYTF. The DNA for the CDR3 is TGTGCCAGCAGTATTCGGGAGTGGGACGCTAACTATGGCTACACCTTC.

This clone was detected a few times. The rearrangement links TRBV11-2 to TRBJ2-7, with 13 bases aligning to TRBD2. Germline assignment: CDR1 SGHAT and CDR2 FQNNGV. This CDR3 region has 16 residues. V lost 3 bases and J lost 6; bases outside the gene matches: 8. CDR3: CASSFGSGLAGSEQYV. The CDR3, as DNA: TGTGCCAGCAGCTTTGGATCGGGACTAGCGGGAAGCGAGCAGTACGTC.

The CDR3 loop is CASRSDRTTNEKLFF. The CDR3 DNA sequence: TGTGCCAGTAGATCCGACAGGACAACTAATGAAAAACTGTTTTTT. The chain is built from TRBV19 and TRBJ1-4; possibly TRBD1 for D (6 bases). Trimming pared 6 bases from V and 0 bases from J, leaving 11 bases between. Germline CDR1 and CDR2: LNHDA and SQIVND (reference sequence). The CDR3 sequence is 15 residues long.